This T cell receptor (beta chain) was sequenced during a study of blood T cell repertoires in COVID-19. The overall study: Sites across the United States, Italy and Spain contributed samples from acute and convalescent COVID-19. The cDNA or gDNA used as material had been derived from T cells, B-cell-depleted T cells, or PBMCs.

How the authors handled the data: From reference gene primer amplification, estimates of nucleated cell counts were derived. Assay: immunoSEQ multiplex PCR; the TCRdb copy retains only in-frame clones and omits some. V, J and clone size are those of that table, while D and trimming were read from the DNA. The sample has nearly 200,000 clones, roughly nine tenths seen once. V lost 0 bases to trimming and J lost 1 base, with 7 bases between them. The CDR3 has 15 amino acids. Germline CDR1 is SGHRS and CDR2 is YFSETQ. The clonotype comes from a woman between 65 and 79 years old with acute or convalescent COVID-19. The chain carries TRBV5-1 and TRBJ2-2; tentatively, D is TRBD2 (5 bases). Material: peripheral blood. This chain's CDR3 is CASSLAGKNTGELFF. CDR3 sequence (DNA): TGCGCCAGCAGCTTGGCCGGGAAGAACACCGGGGAGCTGTTTTTT.